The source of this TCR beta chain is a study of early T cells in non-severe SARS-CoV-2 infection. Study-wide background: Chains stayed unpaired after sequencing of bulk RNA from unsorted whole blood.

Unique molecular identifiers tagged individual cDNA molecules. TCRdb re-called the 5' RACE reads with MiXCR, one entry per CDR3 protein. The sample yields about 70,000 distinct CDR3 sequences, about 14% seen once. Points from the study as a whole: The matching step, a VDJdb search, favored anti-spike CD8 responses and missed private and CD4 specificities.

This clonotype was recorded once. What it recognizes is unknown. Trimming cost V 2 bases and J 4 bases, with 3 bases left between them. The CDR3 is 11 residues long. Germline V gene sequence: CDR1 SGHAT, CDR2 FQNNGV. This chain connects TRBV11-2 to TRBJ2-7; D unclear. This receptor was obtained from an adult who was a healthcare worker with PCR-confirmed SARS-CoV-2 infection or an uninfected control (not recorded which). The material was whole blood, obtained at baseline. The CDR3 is CASSLIYEQYF. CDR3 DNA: TGTGCCAGCAGCTTAATTTACGAGCAGTACTTC.